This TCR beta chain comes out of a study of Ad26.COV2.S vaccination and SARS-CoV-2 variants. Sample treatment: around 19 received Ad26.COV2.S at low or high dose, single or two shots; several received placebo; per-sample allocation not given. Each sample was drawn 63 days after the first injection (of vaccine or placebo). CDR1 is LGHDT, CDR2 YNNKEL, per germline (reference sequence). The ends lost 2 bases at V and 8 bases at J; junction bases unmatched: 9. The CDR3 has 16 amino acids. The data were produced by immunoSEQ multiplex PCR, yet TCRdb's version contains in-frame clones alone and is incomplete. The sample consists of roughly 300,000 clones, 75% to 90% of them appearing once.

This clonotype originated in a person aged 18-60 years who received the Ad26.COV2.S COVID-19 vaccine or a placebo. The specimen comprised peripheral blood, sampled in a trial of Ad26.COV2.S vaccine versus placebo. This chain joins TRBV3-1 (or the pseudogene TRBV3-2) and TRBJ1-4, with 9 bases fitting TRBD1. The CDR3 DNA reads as TGTGCCAGCAGCCAAACATCGACAGGGGGAGGGGAAAAACTGTTTTTT. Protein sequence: CASSQTSTGGGEKLFF.